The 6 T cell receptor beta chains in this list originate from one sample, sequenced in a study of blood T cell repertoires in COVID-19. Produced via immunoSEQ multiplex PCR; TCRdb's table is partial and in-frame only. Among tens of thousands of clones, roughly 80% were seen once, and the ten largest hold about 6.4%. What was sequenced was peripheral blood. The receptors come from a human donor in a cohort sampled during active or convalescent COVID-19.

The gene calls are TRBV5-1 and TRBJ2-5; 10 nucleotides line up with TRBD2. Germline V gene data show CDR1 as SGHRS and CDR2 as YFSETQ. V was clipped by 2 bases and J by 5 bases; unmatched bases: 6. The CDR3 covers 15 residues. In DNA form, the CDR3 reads TGCGCCAGCAGCTTTAGCGGGGGGTCGGGGGAGACCCAGTACTTC. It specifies CASSFSGGSGETQYF.

CDR3 bases: TGTGCCAGCAGCTCCCGGATCGGACAGAAGAACTATGGCTACACCTTC. Amino acids: CASSSRIGQKNYGYTF. The rearrangement uses TRBV5-4 and TRBJ1-2; weak D call: TRBD1 (6 bases). Germline-derived CDR1 and CDR2 are SGHNT and YYREEE (reference sequence). Trimming took 3 bases from V and 2 from J, leaving 17 bases between them. The CDR3 length is 16 residues.

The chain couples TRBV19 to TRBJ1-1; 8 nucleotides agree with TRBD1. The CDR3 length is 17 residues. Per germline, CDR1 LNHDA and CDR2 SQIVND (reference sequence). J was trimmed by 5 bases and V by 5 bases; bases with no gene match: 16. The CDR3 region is CASSPERTGLSYTEAFF. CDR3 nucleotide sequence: TGTGCCAGTAGTCCGGAGAGGACAGGGTTGAGTTATACTGAAGCTTTCTTT.

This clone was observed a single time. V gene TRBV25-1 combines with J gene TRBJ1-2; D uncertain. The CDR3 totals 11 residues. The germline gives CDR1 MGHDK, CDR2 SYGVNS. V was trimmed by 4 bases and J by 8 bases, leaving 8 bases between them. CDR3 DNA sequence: TGTGCCAGCAGTGGAGGAGCCGGCTACACCTTC. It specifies CASSGGAGYTF.

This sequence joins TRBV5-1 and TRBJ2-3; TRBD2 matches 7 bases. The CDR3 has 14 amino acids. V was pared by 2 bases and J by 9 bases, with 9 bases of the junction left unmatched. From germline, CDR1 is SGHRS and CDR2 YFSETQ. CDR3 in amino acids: CASSFGTTQITQYF. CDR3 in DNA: TGCGCCAGCAGCTTCGGGACTACACAGATAACGCAGTATTTT.

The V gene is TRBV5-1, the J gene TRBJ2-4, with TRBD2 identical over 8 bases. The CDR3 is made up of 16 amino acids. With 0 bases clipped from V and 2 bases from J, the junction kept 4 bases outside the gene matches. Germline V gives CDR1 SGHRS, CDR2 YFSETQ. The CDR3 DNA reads TGCGCCAGCAGCTTGGATCGGGGGGGCCCCAAAAACATTCAGTACTTC. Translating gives CASSLDRGGPKNIQYF.